This is a list of T cell receptor beta chains from one sample in a study of cytomegalovirus exposure and HLA in healthy donors. Profiling relied on immunoSEQ multiplex PCR, and the TCRdb table lists in-frame clones only, not all of them. The sample includes tens of thousands of clones. Material: PBMCs. Source of these receptors: a female donor in good health and CMV-seropositive. CDR3s include the opening cysteine and the closing phenylalanine or tryptophan. The D gene is left open where the match is weak.

CASSLGLAGYTGELFF	TGTGCCAGCAGCTTAGGCCTAGCGGGGTACACCGGGGAGCTGTTTTTT	TRBD2	TRBV7-2	TRBJ2-2
CASSPGTDSYEQYF	TGCGCCAGCAGCCCCGGGACAGACTCCTACGAGCAGTACTTC	TRBD1	TRBV5-1	TRBJ2-7
CASSPRPGTGTYEQYF	TGCGCCAGCAGCCCCAGACCCGGGACAGGGACCTACGAGCAGTACTTC	TRBD1	TRBV5-1	TRBJ2-7
CASSLDYVPEQYF	TGTGCCAGCAGCTTAGATTATGTACCCGAGCAGTACTTC	-	TRBV7-9	TRBJ2-7
CASSLYGREPANEFF	TGCGCCAGCAGCTTGTACGGCAGGGAACCCGCCAATGAGTTTTTT	-	TRBV5-1	TRBJ1-4
CASSIELGEQFF	TGTGCCAGTAGTATAGAACTAGGTGAGCAGTTCTTC	-	TRBV19	TRBJ2-1
CASSLQGASPLHF	TGTGCCAGCAGCTTACAGGGGGCTTCACCCCTCCACTTT	TRBD1	TRBV11-2	TRBJ1-6
CASSQEGLARETQYF	TGTGCCAGCAGCCAAGAAGGACTAGCGCGAGAGACCCAGTACTTC	TRBD2	TRBV14	TRBJ2-5
CASSPEYGYTF	TGTGCCAGCTCACCAGAGTATGGCTACACCTTC	-	TRBV18	TRBJ1-2
CASSYGGVSNQPQHF	TGTGCCAGCAGTTACGGGGGTGTTAGCAATCAGCCCCAGCATTTT	-	TRBV28	TRBJ1-5
CASSGRERGLYEQFF	TGTGCCAGCAGCGGCCGGGAAAGGGGGCTTTATGAGCAGTTCTTC	TRBD1	TRBV13	TRBJ2-1
CASSRGTGEREQYF	TGTGCCAGCAGTCGAGGGACAGGGGAGCGGGAGCAGTACTTC	TRBD1	TRBV7-6	TRBJ2-7
CASSPWSSGGADEQFF	TGTGCCAGCTCACCATGGTCTAGCGGGGGGGCGGATGAGCAGTTCTTC	TRBD2	TRBV18	TRBJ2-1
CASTRLAGGVDTQYF	TGTGCCAGCACCCGACTAGCGGGAGGGGTAGATACGCAGTATTTT	TRBD2	TRBV6-1	TRBJ2-3